Following are 27 T cell receptor beta chains from one sample sequenced in a study of blood T cell repertoires in COVID-19. Here immunoSEQ multiplex PCR was the method, and the copy in TCRdb shows in-frame clones only, minus some. Counted here are about 250,000 clones, around 88% occurring once; the ten biggest clones make up over 1.1%. Sample: peripheral blood. The receptors were gathered from a man at least 80 years old with acute or convalescent COVID-19.

The chain uses TRBV9 and TRBJ2-7; TRBD1 matches 12 bases. The CDR3 is made up of 14 amino acids. Germline V CDR1 and CDR2: SGDLS, YYNGEE. V shed 4 bases and J 7 bases; nucleotides not matched to a gene: 6. The DNA of the CDR3 is TGTGCCAGCAGCAAGGGACAGGGGGCCTGGGAGCAGTACTTC. Protein product: CASSKGQGAWEQYF.

This sequence joins TRBV7-2 and TRBJ1-1; perhaps TRBD1 as D (5 bases). Trimming left V 5 bases short and J 0 bases short, with 13 bases between. Germline V gene sequence: CDR1 SGHTA, CDR2 FQGNSA. The CDR3 consists of 15 residues. The CDR3: CASSPQGAVNTEAFF. DNA for the CDR3: TGTGCCAGCAGCCCCCAAGGGGCCGTGAACACTGAAGCTTTCTTT.

This clone showed up just once. This sequence joins TRBV12-3 or TRBV12-4 and TRBJ1-2; D remains ambiguous. The length of the CDR3 is 13 residues. The V end lost 3 bases, the J end lost 4 bases, and 9 bases lay between the germline ends. Written as DNA, the CDR3 is TGTGCCAGCAGTTTCTCGGCGGGCTATGGCTACACCTTC. It codes for CASSFSAGYGYTF.

This chain joins TRBV20-1 and TRBJ2-7; 7 bases are a match to TRBD1. The J segment lost 0 bases and the V segment lost 6 bases, leaving 5 bases of the junction unmatched. In germline, CDR1 is DFQATT, CDR2 SNEGSKA (reference sequence). The CDR3 has 13 amino acids. CDR3 in amino acids: CSASTGASYEQYF. CDR3 sequence (DNA): TGCAGTGCGAGTACAGGGGCCTCCTACGAGCAGTACTTC.

This chain connects TRBV25-1 to TRBJ1-1; TRBD1 matches 7 bases. The CDR3 is 15 residues long. The trim removed 1 base at V and 1 base at J, leaving 3 bases unmatched. Germline lookup yields CDR1 MGHDK and CDR2 SYGVNS. The CDR3 DNA follows: TGTGCCAGCAGTGAATCCAGGGGGACGAACACTGAAGCTTTCTTT. It is translated as CASSESRGTNTEAFF.

This sequence joins TRBV7-2 and TRBJ1-3; 8 nucleotides match TRBD1. The V segment lost 7 bases and the J segment 5 bases; nucleotides outside the gene matches: 10. The CDR3 sequence is 15 residues long. Germline V gene data show CDR1 as SGHTA and CDR2 as FQGNSA. CDR3 coding DNA: TGTGCCAGCACCCTGGGCAGGGGGCATAGAAACACCATATATTTT. It translates to CASTLGRGHRNTIYF.

The rearrangement uses TRBV10-3 and TRBJ2-3, with a possible D match to TRBD2 (6 bases). The CDR3 is made up of 14 amino acids. CDR1 is ENHRY, CDR2 SYGVKD, per germline. V shed 3 bases and J shed 4 bases, with 11 bases lying between them. The CDR3 DNA sequence: TGTGCCATCAGTGACCCGGGAGCCGCAGATACGCAGTATTTT. Its protein product is CAISDPGAADTQYF.

The V and J genes are TRBV19 and TRBJ2-7, with D uncertain. Germline loops: CDR1 LNHDA, CDR2 SQIVND (reference sequence). This CDR3 spans 15 amino acids. V lost 1 base and J lost 0, with 10 bases in between. For the CDR3, the DNA is TGTGCCAGTAGTATAGGCTACCTAGGCTCCTACGAGCAGTACTTC. Encoded protein: CASSIGYLGSYEQYF.

The chain joins TRBV3-1 (or the pseudogene TRBV3-2) to TRBJ2-7, with 10 bases lining up with TRBD1. The CDR3 sequence is 16 residues long. V gave up 0 bases and J gave up 6 bases; unmatched junction bases: 8. Per germline, CDR1 LGHDT and CDR2 YNNKEL (reference sequence). The CDR3 DNA sequence: TGTGCCAGCAGCCAAGAGCTGACAGGGGGCTACGGCGAGCAGTACTTC. It yields the protein CASSQELTGGYGEQYF.

CDR3 coding DNA: TGTGCCAGCAGTGTTCCCGTAGTGCCTGAAGCTTTCTTT. Its protein is CASSVPVVPEAFF. The chain employs TRBV28 and TRBJ1-1; D remains ambiguous. Trimming pared 5 bases from V and 6 bases from J, leaving 13 bases between. The CDR3 has 13 residues. Per germline, CDR1 MDHEN and CDR2 SYDVKM.

The V and J genes are TRBV5-4 and TRBJ2-2, with 10 bases fitting TRBD2. The trim removed 2 bases at V and 3 bases at J, leaving 4 bases unmatched. Germline V gene data show CDR1 as SGHNT and CDR2 as YYREEE (reference sequence). The CDR3 spans 16 residues. CDR3 sequence reads: CASSLSLAGDTGELFF. CDR3 DNA: TGTGCCAGCAGCTTATCCCTAGCGGGAGACACCGGGGAGCTGTTTTTT.

V and J are TRBV6-5 and TRBJ1-5; 7 bases are shared with TRBD1. V shed 6 bases and J 1 base; nucleotides not matched to a gene: 3. The length of the CDR3 is 14 residues. CDR1 and CDR2 (germline): MNHEY, SVGAGI. This chain's CDR3 is CASRPGQSNQPQHF. The CDR3, as DNA: TGTGCCAGCAGGCCGGGACAGAGCAATCAGCCCCAGCATTTT.

This chain connects TRBV21-1 to TRBJ1-5; the D call TRBD1 from the table was never checked on the DNA. TRBV21-1 has pseudogene status. The CDR3 extends over 17 amino acids. This CDR3 is CASSKGRDRGLGQPQHF. CDR3 nucleotide sequence: TGTGCCAGCAGCAAAGGAAGGGACAGGGGGCTGGGGCAGCCCCAGCATTTT.

The J gene is TRBJ1-2, the V gene TRBV10-2, with D tentatively TRBD1 (6 bases). The CDR3 extends over 13 amino acids. CDR1 is WSHSY and CDR2 is SAAADI in the germline V gene. Trimming shortened V by 6 bases and J by 5 bases, and 13 bases separated the two germline ends. The CDR3 DNA sequence: TGCGCCAGCAGGGAACAGGGAAGGTATGGCTACACCTTC. It codes for CASREQGRYGYTF.

This rearrangement joins TRBV7-2 to TRBJ2-7; weak D call: TRBD1 (6 bases). Trimming left V 7 bases short and J 2 bases short, with 12 bases between. The CDR3 is 13 residues long. Germline CDR1 SGHTA, CDR2 FQGNSA. The CDR3 loop reads CASTQGPAYEQYF. CDR3 DNA sequence: TGTGCCAGCACCCAGGGGCCGGCCTACGAGCAGTACTTC. Looking up the rest from reference TRBV7-2 and TRBJ2-7 gives the full variable domain: GAGVSQSPSNKVTEKGKDVELRCDPISGHTALYWYRQSLGQGLEFLIYFQGNSAPDKSGLPSDRFSAERTGGSVSTLTIQRTQQEDSAVYLCASTQGPAYEQYFGPGTRLTVT.

The chain recombines TRBV5-4 with TRBJ2-6, with 8 bases lining up with TRBD1. V dropped 4 bases and J dropped 0; count of bases not matched to a gene: 6. The CDR3 loop spans 17 amino acids. Germline V gene data show CDR1 as SGHNT and CDR2 as YYREEE (reference sequence). This CDR3 reads CASSAGTGYSGANVLTF. The CDR3 region has the DNA TGTGCCAGCAGCGCCGGGACAGGCTACTCTGGGGCCAACGTCCTGACTTTC. Looking up the rest from reference TRBV5-4 and TRBJ2-6 gives the full variable domain: ETGVTQSPTHLIKTRGQQVTLRCSSQSGHNTVSWYQQALGQGPQFIFQYYREEENGRGNFPPRFSGLQFPNYSSELNVNALELDDSALYLCASSAGTGYSGANVLTFGAGSRLTVL.

The chain couples TRBV19 to TRBJ2-7, with D hard to call. The V end lost 1 base, the J end lost 0 bases, and 7 bases lay between the germline ends. Germline assignment: CDR1 LNHDA and CDR2 SQIVND (reference sequence). The CDR3 covers 14 residues. The CDR3 sequence: CASSIGPSSYEQYF. For the CDR3, the DNA is TGTGCCAGTAGTATAGGGCCGTCCTCCTACGAGCAGTACTTC.

The J gene is TRBJ2-7, the V gene TRBV28, with D hard to call. This CDR3 region has 15 residues. The V gene lost 6 bases and the J gene lost 0 bases, with 15 bases spanning the gap. CDR1 is MDHEN and CDR2 is SYDVKM in the germline V gene. The CDR3 nucleotides are TGTGCCAGCAGCTTGGCCCAGACACTCTCCTACGAGCAGTACTTC. It is translated as CASSLAQTLSYEQYF.

A single count supports this clone. The rearrangement joins TRBV7-2 to TRBJ2-2, with 14 bases fitting TRBD2. Germline values: CDR1 SGHTA, CDR2 FQGNSA. The ends lost 5 bases at V and 6 bases at J; junction bases unmatched: 8. This CDR3 contains 17 residues. CDR3: CASSPGLAGGPSGELFF. The DNA of the CDR3 is TGTGCCAGCAGCCCCGGACTAGCGGGAGGCCCATCCGGGGAGCTGTTTTTT.

The CDR3, as DNA: TGTGCCAGCAGCTTACAAGGACTAGAGGAGGAGACCCAGTACTTC. Protein sequence: CASSLQGLEEETQYF. V usage is TRBV7-9 and J usage is TRBJ2-5; 7 bases fit TRBD2. The CDR3 loop spans 15 amino acids. V lost 2 bases and J lost 5; bases outside the gene matches: 8. Looked up from germline, CDR1 is SEHNR and CDR2 is FQNEAQ (reference sequence).

This chain joins TRBV9 and TRBJ2-3, with 9 positions matching TRBD2. Germline trimming cut 0 bases from V and 1 base from J; bases unmatched to any gene: 3. CDR1 and CDR2 (germline): SGDLS, YYNGEE. This CDR3 comprises 16 residues. DNA of the CDR3: TGTGCCAGCAGCGTAGCCCCTAGCGGGGGCACAGATACGCAGTATTTT. Translated, it gives CASSVAPSGGTDTQYF. Full variable domain (outside the CDR3, taken from reference TRBV9 and TRBJ2-3): DSGVTQTPKHLITATGQRVTLRCSPRSGDLSVYWYQQSLDQGLQFLIQYYNGEERAKGNILERFSAQQFPDLHSELNLSSLELGDSALYFCASSVAPSGGTDTQYFGPGTRLTVL.

This chain uses TRBV7-9 with TRBJ2-2, with D perhaps matching TRBD2 (6 bases). The CDR3 spans 15 residues. The germline V gene encodes CDR1 SEHNR and CDR2 FQNEAQ (reference sequence). With 4 bases removed from V and 3 bases from J, the gap between germline ends came to 12 bases. The CDR3: CASSSRRGHTGELFF. The CDR3 DNA is TGTGCCAGCAGCTCACGGCGGGGTCACACCGGGGAGCTGTTTTTT.

The chain combines TRBV5-1 with TRBJ2-2; TRBD2 agrees at 8 bases. The CDR3 spans 15 residues. Germline V gene sequence: CDR1 SGHRS, CDR2 YFSETQ. V lost 4 bases to trimming and J lost 2 bases; unmatched junction nucleotides: 4. This CDR3 reads CASSLGTRNTGELFF. CDR3 in DNA: TGCGCCAGCAGCCTCGGGACTAGAAACACCGGGGAGCTGTTTTTT.

V gene TRBV7-3 combines with J gene TRBJ2-7; the D is unclear. CDR3 size: 13 residues. Trimming took 3 bases from V and 2 from J, leaving 8 bases between them. CDR1 and CDR2 (germline): SGHTA, FQGTGA. DNA of the CDR3: TGTGCCAGCAGCTTCAGTCCCACCTACGAGCAGTACTTC. Encoded protein: CASSFSPTYEQYF.

This CDR3 is CASSPRGLEDGELFF. Here the CDR3 DNA reads TGTGCCAGCTCACCACGGGGCCTCGAGGACGGGGAGCTGTTTTTT. The chain uses TRBV18 and TRBJ2-2, with TRBD1 as a possible D gene (5 bases). V was shortened by 1 base and J by 7 bases, with 13 bases between the two germline ends. CDR3 length: 15 residues. Per germline, CDR1 KGHSH and CDR2 LQKENI.

This clone was counted only a few times. The chain couples TRBV7-2 to TRBJ2-1, with TRBD2 matching 11 bases. The V gene end was trimmed by 5 bases and the J gene end by 7 bases; junction bases not matched to a gene: 13. Germline V lookup: CDR1 SGHTA, CDR2 FQGNSA. This CDR3 contains 17 residues. This chain's CDR3 is CASSPDLLTSGTNEQFF. CDR3 nucleotide sequence: TGTGCCAGCAGCCCCGACCTTTTGACTAGCGGGACGAATGAGCAGTTCTTC. Supplemented by reference TRBV7-2 and TRBJ2-1, the full variable domain reads GAGVSQSPSNKVTEKGKDVELRCDPISGHTALYWYRQSLGQGLEFLIYFQGNSAPDKSGLPSDRFSAERTGGSVSTLTIQRTQQEDSAVYLCASSPDLLTSGTNEQFFGPGTRLTVL.

The chain is built from TRBV4-3 and TRBJ2-2; 9 bases match TRBD2. This CDR3 spans 16 amino acids. CDR1 and CDR2 from the germline V gene are LGHNA and YSLEER. V dropped 5 bases and J dropped 4; count of bases not matched to a gene: 8. CDR3 nucleotide sequence: TGCGCCAGCAGCTTCAAAATAGCGGGAGTCACCGGGGAGCTGTTTTTT. It codes for CASSFKIAGVTGELFF.